Below, one TCR beta chain is given with its context. Its antigen is as yet unknown. The data originate from a study of CD8+ T cells in alopecia areata. Across the study: Treated patients swallowed 5 to 10 mg of oral tofacitinib twice daily. Study-wide points: The study found higher clonality in lesional than normal scalp, especially in alopecia totalis/universalis.

Peripheral blood and lesional scalp punch biopsies were taken from alopecia areata patients. T lymphocytes (CD4+ and CD8+) were sorted from PBMCs. This CDR3 has 13 residues. Investigators isolated RNA and reverse transcribed it into cDNA to act as the sequencing template. Some clones are missing from TCRdb's copy, which holds only in-frame ones; the method was immunoSEQ multiplex PCR. Altogether fewer than 200,000 clones are present, around 60% being singletons, with the ten largest covering over 12%. Source: CD4+ T cells sorted from blood, taken at week 0. The chain is built from TRBV1 and TRBJ1-2; TRBD1, as called in the table, went unchecked against the DNA. TRBV1 is a pseudogene. The clonotype originates from a human donor with alopecia areata. The CDR3 nucleotides are TGCACCAGCAGCCACGGACAGCACTATGGCTACACCTTC. This codes for CTSSHGQHYGYTF.